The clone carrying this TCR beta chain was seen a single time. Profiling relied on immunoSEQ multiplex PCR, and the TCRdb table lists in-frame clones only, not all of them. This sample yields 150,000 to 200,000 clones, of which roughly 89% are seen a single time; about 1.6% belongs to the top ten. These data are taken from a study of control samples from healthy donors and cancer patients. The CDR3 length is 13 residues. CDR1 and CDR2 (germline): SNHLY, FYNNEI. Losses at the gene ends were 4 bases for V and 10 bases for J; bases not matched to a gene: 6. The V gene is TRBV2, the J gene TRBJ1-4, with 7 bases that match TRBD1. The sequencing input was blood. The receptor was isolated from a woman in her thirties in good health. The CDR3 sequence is CASSGGTAVKLFF. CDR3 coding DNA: TGTGCCAGCAGTGGGGGGACAGCGGTAAAACTGTTTTTT.